This T cell receptor (beta chain) is drawn from a study of T cells in Graves' hyperthyroidism and ophthalmopathy. Study-level information: The authors collected peripheral blood at initial diagnosis, before any treatment.

From germline, CDR1 is DFQATT and CDR2 SNEGSKA (reference sequence). This CDR3 contains 11 residues. J lost 8 bases, V lost 6 bases, and 5 bases had no gene match. This clonotype was counted many times. Amplification of TCR beta CDR3 regions was performed using RNA transcripts as template. HTBI primers were the set used in a first-round RT-PCR of the TCR CDR3. One entry per CDR3 protein results from TCRdb running MiXCR on the multiplex PCR reads. The table has around 420,000 distinct CDR3 sequences, more than 15% seen once. Subjects aged 18 to 65 presented with newly diagnosed hyperthyroidism of less than 2 months' duration. The PBMCs were taken from about 9.7 ml of fresh peripheral blood.

This chain connects TRBV20-1 to TRBJ1-2, with 8 bases lining up with TRBD1. Sequenced sample: blood. The clonotype was recovered from a woman aged 18-30 years with Graves' hyperthyroidism. The CDR3 nucleotides read TGCAGTGCCAGCACAGGGGGAGGCTACACCTTC. Residues: CSASTGGGYTF.